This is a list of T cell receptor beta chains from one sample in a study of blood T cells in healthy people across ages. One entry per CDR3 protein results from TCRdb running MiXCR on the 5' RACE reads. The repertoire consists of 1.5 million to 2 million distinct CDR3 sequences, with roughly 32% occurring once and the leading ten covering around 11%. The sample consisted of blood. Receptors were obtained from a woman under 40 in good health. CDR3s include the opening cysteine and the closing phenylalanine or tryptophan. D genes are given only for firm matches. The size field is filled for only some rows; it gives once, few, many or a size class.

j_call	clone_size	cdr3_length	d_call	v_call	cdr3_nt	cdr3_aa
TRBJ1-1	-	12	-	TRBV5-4	TGTGCCAGCAGCTTGGGGGTAGAGGGGGCTTTCTTT	CASSLGVEGAFF
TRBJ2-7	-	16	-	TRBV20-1	TGCAGTGCCAACCCCCCCGCGGAACTTAGGCCCTACGAGCAGTACTTC	CSANPPAELRPYEQYF
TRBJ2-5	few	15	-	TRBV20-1	TGCAGTGCTAGCCGGTTACTCGGCCCACAAGAGACCCAGTACTTC	CSASRLLGPQETQYF
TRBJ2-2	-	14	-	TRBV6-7	TGTGCCAGCAGTTACAGATGGGAGACCGGGGAGCTGTTTTTT	CASSYRWETGELFF
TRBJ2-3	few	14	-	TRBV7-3	TGTGCCAGCAGCTCGTCTGCCCCCCACGGTACGCAGTATTTT	CASSSSAPHGTQYF
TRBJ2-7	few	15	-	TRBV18	TGTGCCAGCTCCCCCGGGGCTTCGGGGACCTACGAGCAGTACTTC	CASSPGASGTYEQYF
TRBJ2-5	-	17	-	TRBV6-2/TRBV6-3	TGTGCCAGCGGTAGAAGTACCCCGTCGCCCTACCAAGAGACCCAGTACTTC	CASGRSTPSPYQETQYF
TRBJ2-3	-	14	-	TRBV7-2	TGTGCCAGCAGCTCGGGCCCCGTCACAGATACGCAGTATTTT	CASSSGPVTDTQYF
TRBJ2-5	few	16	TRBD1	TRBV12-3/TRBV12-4	TGTGCCAGCAGCTCTATCCGGACAGGGAGGAAGGAGACCCAGTACTTC	CASSSIRTGRKETQYF
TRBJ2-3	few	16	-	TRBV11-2	TGTGCCAGCAGCTCTCAAAGCGGGCCAAGCACAGATACGCAGTATTTT	CASSSQSGPSTDTQYF
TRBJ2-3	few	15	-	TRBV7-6	TGTGCCAGCAGCAAGCTAGCGACTAGCACAGATACGCAGTATTTT	CASSKLATSTDTQYF
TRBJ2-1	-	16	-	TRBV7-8	TGTGCCAGCAGCTTAGCATTGGGACCAGGCTACAATGAGCAGTTCTTC	CASSLALGPGYNEQFF
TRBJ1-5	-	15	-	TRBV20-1	TGCAGTGCTAGAGATTTCAGATATAGCAACCAGCCCCAGCATTTT	CSARDFRYSNQPQHF
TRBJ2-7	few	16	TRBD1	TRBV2	TGTGCCAGCAGTGGTCCCCGACAGGGTGCGGGTCTGGAGCAGTACTTC	CASSGPRQGAGLEQYF
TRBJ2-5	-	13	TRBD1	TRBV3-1	TGTGCCTGCCGGGGACAGGGGGGTGAGACCCAGTACTTC	CACRGQGGETQYF
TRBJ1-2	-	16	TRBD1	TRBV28	TGTGCCAGCAGTCCATTCGTCCGGGACAGGGCTTATGGCTACACCTTC	CASSPFVRDRAYGYTF
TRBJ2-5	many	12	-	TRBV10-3	TGTGCCATCAGTGGGGTCGGGGAGACCCAGTACTTC	CAISGVGETQYF